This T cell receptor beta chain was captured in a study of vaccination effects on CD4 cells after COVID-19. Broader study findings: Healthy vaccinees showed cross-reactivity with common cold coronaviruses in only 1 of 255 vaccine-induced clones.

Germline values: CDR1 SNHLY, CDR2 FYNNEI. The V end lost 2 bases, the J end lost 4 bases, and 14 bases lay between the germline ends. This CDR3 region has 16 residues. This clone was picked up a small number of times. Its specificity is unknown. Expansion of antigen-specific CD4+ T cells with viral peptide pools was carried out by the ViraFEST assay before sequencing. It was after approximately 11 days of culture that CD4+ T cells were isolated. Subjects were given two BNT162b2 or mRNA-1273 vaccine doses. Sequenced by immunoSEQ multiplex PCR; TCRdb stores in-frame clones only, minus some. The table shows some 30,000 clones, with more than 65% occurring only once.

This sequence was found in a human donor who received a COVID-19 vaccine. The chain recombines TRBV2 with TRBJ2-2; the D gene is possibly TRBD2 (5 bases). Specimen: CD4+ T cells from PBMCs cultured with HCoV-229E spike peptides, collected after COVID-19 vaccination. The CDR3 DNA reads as TGTGCCAGCAGTGAACAATCGGGATTCGGCACCGGGGAGCTGTTTTTT. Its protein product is CASSEQSGFGTGELFF.